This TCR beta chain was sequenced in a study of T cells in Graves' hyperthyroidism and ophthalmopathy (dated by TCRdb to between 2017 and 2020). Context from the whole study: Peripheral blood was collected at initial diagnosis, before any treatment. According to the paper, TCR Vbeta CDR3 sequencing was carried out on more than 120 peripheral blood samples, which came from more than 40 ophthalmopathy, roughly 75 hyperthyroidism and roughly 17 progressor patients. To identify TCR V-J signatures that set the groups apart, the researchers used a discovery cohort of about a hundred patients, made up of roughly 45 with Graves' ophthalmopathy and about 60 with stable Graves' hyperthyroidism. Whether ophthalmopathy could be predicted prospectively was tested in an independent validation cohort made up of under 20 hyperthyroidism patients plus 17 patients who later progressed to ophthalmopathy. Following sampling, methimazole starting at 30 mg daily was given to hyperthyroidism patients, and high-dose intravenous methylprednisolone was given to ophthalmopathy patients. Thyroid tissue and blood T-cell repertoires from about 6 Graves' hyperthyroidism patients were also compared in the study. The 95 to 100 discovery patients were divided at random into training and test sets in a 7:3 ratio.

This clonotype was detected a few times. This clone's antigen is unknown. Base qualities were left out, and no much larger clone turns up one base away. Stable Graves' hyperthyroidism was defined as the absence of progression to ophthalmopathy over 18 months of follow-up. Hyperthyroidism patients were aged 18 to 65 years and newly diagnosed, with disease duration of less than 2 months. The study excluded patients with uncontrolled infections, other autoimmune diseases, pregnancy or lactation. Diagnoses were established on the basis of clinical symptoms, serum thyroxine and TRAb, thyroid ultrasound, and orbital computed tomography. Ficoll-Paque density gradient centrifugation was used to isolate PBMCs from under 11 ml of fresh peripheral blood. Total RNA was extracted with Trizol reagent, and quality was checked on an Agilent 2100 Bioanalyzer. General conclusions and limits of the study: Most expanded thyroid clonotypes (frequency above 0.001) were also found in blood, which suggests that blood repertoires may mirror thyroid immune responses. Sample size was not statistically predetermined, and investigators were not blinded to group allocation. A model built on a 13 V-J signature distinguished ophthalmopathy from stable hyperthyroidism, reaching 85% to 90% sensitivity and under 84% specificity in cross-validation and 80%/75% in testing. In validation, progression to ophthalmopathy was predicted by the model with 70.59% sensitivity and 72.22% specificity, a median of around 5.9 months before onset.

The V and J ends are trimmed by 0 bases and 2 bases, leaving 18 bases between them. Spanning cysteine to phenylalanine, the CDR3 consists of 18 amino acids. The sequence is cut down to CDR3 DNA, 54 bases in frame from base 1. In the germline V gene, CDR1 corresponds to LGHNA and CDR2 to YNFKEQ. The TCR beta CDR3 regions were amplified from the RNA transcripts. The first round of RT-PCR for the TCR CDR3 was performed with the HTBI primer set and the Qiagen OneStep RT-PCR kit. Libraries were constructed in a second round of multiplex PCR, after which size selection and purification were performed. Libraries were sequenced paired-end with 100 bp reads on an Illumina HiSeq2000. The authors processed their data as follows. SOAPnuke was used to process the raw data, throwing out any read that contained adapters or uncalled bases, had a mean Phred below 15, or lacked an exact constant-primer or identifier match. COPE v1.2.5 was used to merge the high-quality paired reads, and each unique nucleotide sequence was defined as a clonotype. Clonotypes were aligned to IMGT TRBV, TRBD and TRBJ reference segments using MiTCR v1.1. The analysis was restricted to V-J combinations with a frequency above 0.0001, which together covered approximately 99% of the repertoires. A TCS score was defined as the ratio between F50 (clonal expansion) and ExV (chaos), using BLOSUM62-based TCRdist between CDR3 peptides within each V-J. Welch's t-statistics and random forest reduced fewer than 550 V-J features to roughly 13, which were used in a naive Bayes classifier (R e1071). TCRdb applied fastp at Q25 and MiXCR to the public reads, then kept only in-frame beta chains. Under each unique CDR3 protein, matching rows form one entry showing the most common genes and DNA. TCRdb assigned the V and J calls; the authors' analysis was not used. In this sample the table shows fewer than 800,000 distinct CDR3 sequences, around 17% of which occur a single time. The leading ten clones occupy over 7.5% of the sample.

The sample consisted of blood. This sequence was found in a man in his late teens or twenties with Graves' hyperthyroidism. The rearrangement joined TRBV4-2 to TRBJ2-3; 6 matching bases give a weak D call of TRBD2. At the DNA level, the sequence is TGTGCCAGCAGCCAAGATTTCGTTGGCGGGACGCCCACAGATACGCAGTATTTT. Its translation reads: CASSQDFVGGTPTDTQYF.